A single sample gave rise to the 13 T cell receptor beta chains below, sequenced in a study of spatial heterogeneity in lung cancer. TCRdb reprocessed the 5' RACE reads via MiXCR and lists one record per CDR3 protein. The sample consists of fewer than 6,500 distinct CDR3 sequences, approximately 13% of them appearing once. Time point specified: sample taken at primary tumor resection. Specimen: normal lung tissue next to the tumor, collected at surgery. The origin of the receptors is a female donor with early-stage non-small cell lung cancer.

This clonotype has a count of ten or more. For the CDR3, the DNA is TGTGCCAGCAGCGAAAGACAGGGGGCATACAATGAGCAGTTCTTC. Amino acids: CASSERQGAYNEQFF. The rearrangement links TRBV6-1 to TRBJ2-1; 10 bases align to TRBD1. The length of the CDR3 is 15 residues. The V gene's germline CDR1 is MNHNS and CDR2 SASEGT. Germline trimming cut 6 bases from V and 4 bases from J; bases unmatched to any gene: 6.

This clonotype was counted at least ten times. The gene calls are TRBV5-5 and TRBJ2-2, with 8 bases that match TRBD2. Germline V CDR1 and CDR2: SGHKS, YYEKEE (reference sequence). The CDR3 is 17 residues long. With 4 bases clipped from V and 4 bases from J, the junction kept 12 bases outside the gene matches. CDR3 sequence reads: CASSQTGTRSSTGELFF. In DNA form, the CDR3 reads TGTGCCAGCAGCCAGACCGGGACTAGGAGTAGCACCGGGGAGCTGTTTTTT.

Many counts were recorded for this clonotype. V gene TRBV28 combines with J gene TRBJ2-1; 9 bases agree with TRBD2. Germline V CDR1 and CDR2: MDHEN, SYDVKM. This CDR3 has 15 residues. Germline trimming cut 4 bases from V and 9 bases from J; bases unmatched to any gene: 10. The CDR3 DNA reads TGTGCCAGCAGTTCCCTTCGTAGCGGGAGTAGTGAGCAGTTCTTC. Encoded protein: CASSSLRSGSSEQFF.

This clonotype was recorded at least ten times. Here the CDR3 DNA reads TGTGCCAGCAGTCCCCCCGAGCTATACGAGCAGTACGTC. Its protein product is CASSPPELYEQYV. This chain connects TRBV28 to TRBJ2-7; D gene unclear. Germline V gene data show CDR1 as MDHEN and CDR2 as SYDVKM. The CDR3 contains 13 residues. The V end was cut by 5 bases, the J end by 4 bases, with 12 bases between.

This clonotype was counted many times. The chain links TRBV7-2 to TRBJ1-5, with TRBD1 as a possible D gene (5 bases). Looked up from germline, CDR1 is SGHTA and CDR2 is FQGNSA. The CDR3 has 14 residues. Trimming removed 3 bases from V and 6 bases from J, with 12 bases in between. The CDR3 reads CASSFGAGSQPQHF. The CDR3 DNA reads TGTGCCAGCAGCTTCGGGGCAGGGAGTCAGCCCCAGCATTTT.

The chain uses TRBV7-2 and TRBJ2-1; D is possibly TRBD2 (6 bases). The CDR3 has 14 residues. The germline CDR1 and CDR2 sequences are SGHTA and FQGNSA. V lost 7 bases and J 7 bases, leaving 17 bases between the germline ends. The CDR3 is CASTLSGSTNEQFF. CDR3 coding DNA: TGTGCCAGCACCCTGAGCGGGTCCACAAATGAGCAGTTCTTC.

This clonotype was observed at least ten times. The chain uses TRBV28 and TRBJ2-1; D possibly matches TRBD1 or TRBD2 (6 bases each). Per germline, CDR1 MDHEN and CDR2 SYDVKM. V shed 3 bases and J shed 7 bases, with 16 bases lying between them. The CDR3 covers 15 residues. The CDR3 sequence is CASSFSGGRSNEQFF. CDR3 bases: TGTGCCAGCAGTTTTTCCGGGGGCAGGTCGAATGAGCAGTTCTTC.

Ten or more counts support this clonotype. This chain connects TRBV11-2 to TRBJ2-3; 8 bases match TRBD1. The V gene end was trimmed by 5 bases and the J gene end by 3 bases; junction bases not matched to a gene: 13. The CDR3 consists of 17 residues. CDR1 is SGHAT, CDR2 FQNNGV, per germline. This CDR3 is CASSTVRGRVGTDTQYF. The CDR3 DNA reads as TGTGCCAGCAGCACCGTCAGGGGGCGTGTAGGAACAGATACGCAGTATTTT.

This clonotype is judged medium-sized. The genes are TRBV5-1 and TRBJ2-1; TRBD2 aligns across 13 bases. CDR1 is SGHRS, CDR2 YFSETQ, per germline. The CDR3 is 15 residues long. V lost 6 bases, J lost 8 bases, and 8 bases stayed unmatched. CDR3 residues: CASTETSGGFDEQFF. The CDR3, as DNA: TGCGCCAGCACCGAGACTAGCGGGGGGTTTGATGAGCAGTTCTTC.

This clonotype has a count of ten or more. The rearrangement joins TRBV5-1 to TRBJ1-5; 8 nucleotides agree with TRBD1. This CDR3 region has 15 residues. The ends lost 1 base at V and 6 bases at J; junction bases unmatched: 6. CDR1 is SGHRS and CDR2 is YFSETQ in the germline V gene. In DNA form, the CDR3 reads TGCGCCAGCAGCTTGACCGGACAGGGAAGTCAGCCCCAGCATTTT. Protein product: CASSLTGQGSQPQHF.

This clonotype was picked up one time. The V and J genes are TRBV12-3 or TRBV12-4 and TRBJ2-7; no reliable D call. With 4 bases removed from V and 0 bases from J, the gap between germline ends came to 7 bases. CDR3 size: 13 residues. The DNA of the CDR3 is TGTGCCAGCAGTTCGGACGACTCCTACGAGCAGTACTTC. Translated: CASSSDDSYEQYF.

At least ten counts were recorded for this clonotype. The chain is built from TRBV2 and TRBJ2-3; TRBD2 matches at 10 bases. Germline V gene data show CDR1 as SNHLY and CDR2 as FYNNEI. Trimming cost V 6 bases and J 4 bases; bases outside gene matches: 10. This CDR3 region has 16 residues. The CDR3 is CASRGGSGRVADTQYF. The CDR3 region has the DNA TGTGCCAGCAGGGGCGGGAGCGGGAGGGTCGCAGATACGCAGTATTTT.

There are many counts of this clonotype. The genes are TRBV27 and TRBJ2-5; 9 bases are a match to TRBD2. The CDR3 covers 15 residues. V lost 3 bases to trimming and J lost 4 bases; unmatched junction nucleotides: 6. Germline-derived CDR1 and CDR2 are MNHEY and SMNVEV (reference sequence). The DNA of the CDR3 is TGTGCCAGCAGTTTGAGTCTAGCGGGGAGAGAGACCCAGTACTTC. Encoded protein: CASSLSLAGRETQYF.